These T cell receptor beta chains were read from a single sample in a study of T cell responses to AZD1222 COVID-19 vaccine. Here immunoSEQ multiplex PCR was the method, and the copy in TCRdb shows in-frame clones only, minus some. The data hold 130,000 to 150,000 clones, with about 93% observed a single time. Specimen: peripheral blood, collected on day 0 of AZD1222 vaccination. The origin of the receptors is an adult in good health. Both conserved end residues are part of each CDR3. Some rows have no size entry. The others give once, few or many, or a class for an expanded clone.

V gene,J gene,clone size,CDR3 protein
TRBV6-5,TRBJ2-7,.,CASSYSQGAYEQYF
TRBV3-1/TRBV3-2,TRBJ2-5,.,CASSQAGGEKTQYF
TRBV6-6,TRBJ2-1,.,CASSQRGYNEQFF
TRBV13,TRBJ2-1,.,CASSDPGTGVYNEQFF
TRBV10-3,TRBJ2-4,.,CAISEGAGGLRAKNIQYF
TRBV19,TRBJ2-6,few,CASSIQDSRVLTF
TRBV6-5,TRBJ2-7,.,CASTPGLAGEQYF
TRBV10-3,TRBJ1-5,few,CAISERWGSLDSNQPQHF
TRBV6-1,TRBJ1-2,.,CASSEGVYGYTF
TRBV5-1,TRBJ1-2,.,CASIPQGASNYGYTF
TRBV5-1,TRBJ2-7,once,CASSLGGEAYEQYF
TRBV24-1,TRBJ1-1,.,CATSDLPSTGTDTEAFF
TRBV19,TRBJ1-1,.,CASRGHEAFF
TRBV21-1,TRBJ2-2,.,CASSTGTVTGELFF
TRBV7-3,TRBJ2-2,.,CASSGTSVNTGELFF
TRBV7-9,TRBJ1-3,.,CASSSQGIGNTIYF
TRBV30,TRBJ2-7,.,CAWSIGSYEQYF
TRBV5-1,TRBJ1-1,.,CASSHGRSNTEAFF
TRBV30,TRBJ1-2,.,CAWSVHVDSEGYTF
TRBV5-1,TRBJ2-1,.,CASSLAGVNEQFF
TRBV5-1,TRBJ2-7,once,CASSLLSDGEQYF
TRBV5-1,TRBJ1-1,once,CASSLGTRVRNTEAFF
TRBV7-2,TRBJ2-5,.,CASSPSGTSVETQYF
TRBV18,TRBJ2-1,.,CASSPPRQGIDEQFF
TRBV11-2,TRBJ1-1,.,CASSQTGGVQGTEAFF
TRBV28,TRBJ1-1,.,CASSFSGGGGEAFF
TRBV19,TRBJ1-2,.,CASSIYSDRGDYGYTF
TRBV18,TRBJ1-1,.,CASSSQANTEAFF
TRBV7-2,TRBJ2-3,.,CASSLGGSRTDTQYF
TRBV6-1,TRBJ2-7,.,CASSDFRQDEQYF
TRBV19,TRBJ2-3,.,CASTLYGGAETDTQYF
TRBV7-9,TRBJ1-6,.,CASSMPFASPLHF
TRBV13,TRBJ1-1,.,CASSLGNTGTGYLRTEAFF
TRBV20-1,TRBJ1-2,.,CSASDGTGQGAGGYTF
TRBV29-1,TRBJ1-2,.,CSVEDGGHNYGYTF
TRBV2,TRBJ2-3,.,CASRSGVSTDTQYF
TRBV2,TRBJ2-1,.,CASTSHGLASTNEQFF
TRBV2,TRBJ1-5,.,CASTYGDRNQPQHF
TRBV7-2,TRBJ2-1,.,CASSFLGLAQGGYNEQFF
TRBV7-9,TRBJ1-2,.,CASSYRDMGYGYTF
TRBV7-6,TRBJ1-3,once,CASSLARPSGNTIYF
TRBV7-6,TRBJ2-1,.,CASSLERVLSSYNEQFF
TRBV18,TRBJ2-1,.,CASSPPSSGGFLGQFF
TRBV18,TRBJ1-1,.,CASSVTGGADEAFF
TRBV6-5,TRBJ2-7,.,CASSRQGSYEQYF
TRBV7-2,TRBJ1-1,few,CASSLNGMNTEAFF
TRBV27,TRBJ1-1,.,CASRSPGRGTTEAFF
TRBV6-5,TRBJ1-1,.,CASSPLNTEAFF
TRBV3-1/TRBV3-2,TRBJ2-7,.,CASSQTRTEQYF
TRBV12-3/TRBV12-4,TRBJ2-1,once,CASSWTGRGEQFF
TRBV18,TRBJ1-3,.,CASSIRDRASGNTIYF
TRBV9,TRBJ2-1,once,CASSGLAGVHEQFF
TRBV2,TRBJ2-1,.,CASSPAEEQFF
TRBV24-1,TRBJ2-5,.,CATSDSGTGTETQYF
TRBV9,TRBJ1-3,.,CASSSYQGNTIYF
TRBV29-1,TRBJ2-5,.,CSVLRILGETQYF
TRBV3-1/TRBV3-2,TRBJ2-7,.,CASSHSGQVKPRLPEQYF
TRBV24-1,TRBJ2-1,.,CATSASVHNEQFF
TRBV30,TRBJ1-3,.,CACRRRGSGNTIYF
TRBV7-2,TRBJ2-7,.,CASSFDRLTRKGPHEQYF